These T cell receptor beta chains were read from a single sample in a study of beta chain features in type 1 diabetes. TCRdb keeps only in-frame clones here, not all; method: immunoSEQ multiplex PCR. The table includes about 450,000 clones, 10% to 12% detected once. Source material: naive CD4+ T cells from blood. Receptors were obtained from a woman aged 18-30 years in good health. Both conserved end residues are trimmed from each CDR3. A D gene is named only where the DNA matches it firmly.

d_call v_call cdr3_aa
- TRBV7-9 ASSPTLRAF
- TRBV20-1 TGQLNTEAF
TRBD2 TRBV9 ASSPSSGVNYNEQF
TRBD1 TRBV7-9 ASSLRDRVGYT
- TRBV7-9 ASSLADGLFPL
TRBD2 TRBV6-5 ASSTTTSGTYEQY
- TRBV7-2 ASSLVAGDSSYNEQF
TRBD2 TRBV5-1 ASSFLAGVGETQY
- TRBV7-2 ASSLSGVEETQY
- TRBV7-9 ASSPPTGPLEQY
- TRBV27 ASSLQGPHQPQH
TRBD1 TRBV29-1 SYNSGQYPYEQY
- TRBV7-3 ASSSSPGFGYGYT
TRBD2 TRBV4-1 ASSLGLAGGRETQY
- TRBV25-1 ASSLGRKEQY
- TRBV29-1 SVERGQIAYNEQF
- TRBV6-1 ASTKDAATDTQY